The source of this TCR beta chain is a study of CD8+ T cells in alopecia areata. As the sequencing template, cDNA was produced by extracting RNA and reverse transcribing it. Sequenced by immunoSEQ multiplex PCR; TCRdb stores in-frame clones only, minus some. The table lists around 150,000 clones, 50% to 70% of them singletons. The CDR3 is 15 amino acids. The V gene's germline CDR1 is MNHEY and CDR2 SVGAGI. Trimming took 5 bases from V and 7 from J; bases not matched to a gene: 8. Study-wide results and caveats: Normal scalp had lower clonality than lesional scalp, with alopecia totalis/universalis lesions showing this most strongly. Possibly because of HLA-related factors, TCR sharing was less clear across patients than in mice.

To note about this clone: Its antigen remains unknown.

As to treatment: oral pan-JAK inhibitor, 5-10 mg twice daily. The sequencing used CD4+ T cells sorted from blood, collected at week 4, from a patient treated with tofacitinib. The V gene is TRBV6-5, the J gene TRBJ2-2; TRBD2 matches 9 bases. The sequence derives from a human donor with alopecia areata. CDR3 nucleotide sequence: TGTGCCAGCAGTACAACTAGCGGGTGGGGCGGGGAGCTGTTTTTT. Its translation: CASSTTSGWGGELFF.